The 8 T cell receptor beta chains reported below all come from one sample, sequenced in a study of blood T cells in healthy people across ages (dated by TCRdb to between 2015 and 2017). Library generation was performed with 5' RACE. The sequencing machine was an Illumina HiSeq 2500. A second PCR of 7 to 11 cycles was performed with a sample-barcoded 5' primer and a J-beta primer mix. The raw public reads went through TCRdb reprocessing: fastp at Q25, MiXCR clone calling, in-frame beta chains kept. Rows are combined by CDR3 protein, so each entry shows the most common genes and DNA. The sample contains some 1.5 million distinct CDR3 sequences, about 42% of them found a single time. Around 4% of the sample goes to the ten largest clones. The sequencing sample was made of blood. The receptor set was obtained from a woman between 18 and 30 years old in good health.

This clonotype was seen a handful of times. The chain combines TRBV29-1 with TRBJ2-4; tentative D call: TRBD1 (5 bases). Trimming left V 5 bases short and J 8 bases short, with 13 bases between. The CDR3 loop spans 12 amino acids. From germline, CDR1 is SQVTM and CDR2 ANQGSEA. CDR3 in DNA: TGCAGCGTTCGGTTCAGGGCGGACATTCAGTACTTC. Translating it yields CSVRFRADIQYF.

The chain links TRBV7-2 to TRBJ2-1, with 7 bases identical to TRBD2. V shed 6 bases and J 4 bases; nucleotides not matched to a gene: 6. CDR1 and CDR2 from the germline V gene are SGHTA and FQGNSA. The CDR3 totals 14 residues. In nucleotides, the CDR3 is TGTGCCAGCAGACCAGCGGGATTTTACAATGAGCAGTTCTTC. It codes for CASRPAGFYNEQFF.

Of note for this clonotype: At one end the junction does not follow the germline gene, possibly because of a read error. This chain joins TRBV20-1 and TRBJ2-1; TRBD2 agrees at 9 bases. CDR3 length equals 13 residues. The germline V gene encodes CDR1 DFQATT and CDR2 SNEGSKA (reference sequence). The CDR3 spells CSSSGNSYNEQFF. CDR3 coding DNA: TGCAGTTCTAGCGGGAACTCCTACAATGAGCAGTTCTTC.

The CDR3 loop reads CASSQGSSVNIQYF. The CDR3 DNA follows: TGCGCCAGCAGCCAAGGAAGTTCGGTGAACATTCAGTACTTC. V and J are TRBV4-1 and TRBJ2-4; no firm D call. CDR1 and CDR2 from the germline V gene are MGHRA and YSYEKL. This CDR3 spans 14 amino acids. V was shortened by 1 base and J by 7 bases, with 11 bases between the two germline ends.

The CDR3 coding sequence is TGTGCCAGCAGCTTGGGTCCTCCTTCCTACAATGAGCAGTTCTTC. It yields the protein CASSLGPPSYNEQFF. The genes are TRBV5-8 and TRBJ2-1; no clear D. Trimming removed 0 bases at V and 1 base at J, with 8 bases between. The CDR3 consists of 15 residues. Germline values: CDR1 SGHTS, CDR2 YDEGEE.

This clonotype was seen only a few times. The chain employs TRBV6-1 and TRBJ2-3; no clear D gene. The CDR3 runs 15 residues. Germline V lookup: CDR1 MNHNS, CDR2 SASEGT. Trimming stripped 7 bases from V and 2 bases from J, with 16 bases between. The CDR3 DNA follows: TGTGCCAGCAACCTAAACAAGGGCACCACAGATACGCAGTATTTT. This encodes CASNLNKGTTDTQYF.

This sequence joins TRBV11-2 and TRBJ1-2, with a tentative D call TRBD1 (5 bases). This CDR3 has 12 amino acids. V lost 6 bases to trimming and J lost 8 bases, with 13 bases between them. Germline V gene sequence: CDR1 SGHAT, CDR2 FQNNGV. The CDR3 loop reads CASRGPREGYTF. The CDR3 DNA reads TGTGCCAGCAGAGGGCCCAGGGAGGGCTACACCTTC.

The chain uses TRBV7-9 and TRBJ2-1; D ambiguous. V was pared by 3 bases and J by 9 bases, with 15 bases between. The CDR3 runs 14 residues. Looked up from germline, CDR1 is SEHNR and CDR2 is FQNEAQ (reference sequence). CDR3 sequence reads: CASSFTLTSGEQFF. CDR3 nucleotides: TGTGCCAGCAGCTTTACGTTAACGTCCGGTGAGCAGTTCTTC.